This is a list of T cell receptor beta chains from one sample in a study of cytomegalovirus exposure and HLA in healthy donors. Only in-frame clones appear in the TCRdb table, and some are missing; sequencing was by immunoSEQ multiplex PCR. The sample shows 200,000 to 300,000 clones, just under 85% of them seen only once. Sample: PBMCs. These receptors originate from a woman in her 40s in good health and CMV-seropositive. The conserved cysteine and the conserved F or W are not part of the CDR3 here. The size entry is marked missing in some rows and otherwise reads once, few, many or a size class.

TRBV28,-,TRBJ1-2,ASSPPMAYGYT
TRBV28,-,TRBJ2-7,ASSTTGTKRYEQY
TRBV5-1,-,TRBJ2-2,ASSPLAGTGELF
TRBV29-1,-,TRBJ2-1,SVDFSGSYNEQF
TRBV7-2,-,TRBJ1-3,ASSQDRRNTIY
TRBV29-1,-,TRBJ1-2,SVDSYGYT
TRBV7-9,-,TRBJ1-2,SSSLGGTGPYGYT
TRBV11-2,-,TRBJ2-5,ASSSGTSGTQETQY
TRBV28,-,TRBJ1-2,ASSLKGQGILGGYT
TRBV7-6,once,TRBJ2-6,ASSLLTGGAYSGANVLT
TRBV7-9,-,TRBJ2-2,SSRHPSNTGELF
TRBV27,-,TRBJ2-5,ASSFFSSGQETQY
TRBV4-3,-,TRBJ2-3,ASSQQGADTQY
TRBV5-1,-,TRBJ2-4,ASSLEAGGANIQY
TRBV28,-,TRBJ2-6,ASSPTGGRANVLT
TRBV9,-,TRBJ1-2,ASSSGPAGDYGYT
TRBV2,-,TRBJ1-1,ASNQAANTEAF
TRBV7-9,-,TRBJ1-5,SSSLVGGGPNQPQH
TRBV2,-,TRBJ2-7,ASRDRGYEQY
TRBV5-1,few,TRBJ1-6,ASSSPGQGHSPLH
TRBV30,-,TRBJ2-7,AWKLAAYEQY
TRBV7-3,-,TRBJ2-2,ASSLISSGRKITGELF
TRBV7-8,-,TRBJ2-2,ASSPRGVPSGELF